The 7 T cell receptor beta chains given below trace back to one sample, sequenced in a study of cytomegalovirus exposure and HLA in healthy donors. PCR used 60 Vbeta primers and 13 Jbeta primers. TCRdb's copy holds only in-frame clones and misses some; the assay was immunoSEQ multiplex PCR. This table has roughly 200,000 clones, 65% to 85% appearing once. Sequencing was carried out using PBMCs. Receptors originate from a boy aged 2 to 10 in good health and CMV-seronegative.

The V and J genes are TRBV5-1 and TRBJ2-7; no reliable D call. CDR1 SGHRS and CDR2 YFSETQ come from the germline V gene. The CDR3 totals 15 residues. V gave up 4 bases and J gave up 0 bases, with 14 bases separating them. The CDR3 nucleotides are TGCGCCAGCAGCCACGCGCCAGGTTCCTCCTACGAGCAGTACTTC. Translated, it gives CASSHAPGSSYEQYF.

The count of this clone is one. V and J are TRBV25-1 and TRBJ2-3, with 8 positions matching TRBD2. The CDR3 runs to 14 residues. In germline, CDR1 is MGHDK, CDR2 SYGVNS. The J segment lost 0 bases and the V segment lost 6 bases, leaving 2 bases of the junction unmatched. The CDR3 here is CASSASGSTDTQYF. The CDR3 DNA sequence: TGTGCCAGCAGCGCTAGCGGGAGCACAGATACGCAGTATTTT.

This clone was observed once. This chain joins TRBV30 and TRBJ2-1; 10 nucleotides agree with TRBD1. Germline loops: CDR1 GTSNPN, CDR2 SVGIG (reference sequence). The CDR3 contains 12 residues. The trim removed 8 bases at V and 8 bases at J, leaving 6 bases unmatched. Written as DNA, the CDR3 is TGTGCCGGGGACAGGGGTCGATATGAGCAGTTCTTC. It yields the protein CAGDRGRYEQFF.

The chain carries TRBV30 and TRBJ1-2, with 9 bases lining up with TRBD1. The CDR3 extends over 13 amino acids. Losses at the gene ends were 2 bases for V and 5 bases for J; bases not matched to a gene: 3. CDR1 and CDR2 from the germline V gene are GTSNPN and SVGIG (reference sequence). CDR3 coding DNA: TGTGCCTGGAGTATCGGGACAGGGTATGGCTACACCTTC. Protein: CAWSIGTGYGYTF.

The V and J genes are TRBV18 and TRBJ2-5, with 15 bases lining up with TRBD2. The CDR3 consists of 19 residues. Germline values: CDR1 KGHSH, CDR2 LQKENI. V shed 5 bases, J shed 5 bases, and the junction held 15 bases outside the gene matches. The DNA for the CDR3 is TGTGCCAGCTCAACCACTGTTGGACTAGCGGGAGGGCCTCGGGAGACCCAGTACTTC. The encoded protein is CASSTTVGLAGGPRETQYF. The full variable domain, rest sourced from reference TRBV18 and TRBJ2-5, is NAGVMQNPRHLVRRRGQEARLRCSPMKGHSHVYWYRQLPEEGLKFMVYLQKENIIDESGMPKERFSAEFPKEGPSILRIQQVVRGDSAAYFCASSTTVGLAGGPRETQYFGPGTRLLVL.

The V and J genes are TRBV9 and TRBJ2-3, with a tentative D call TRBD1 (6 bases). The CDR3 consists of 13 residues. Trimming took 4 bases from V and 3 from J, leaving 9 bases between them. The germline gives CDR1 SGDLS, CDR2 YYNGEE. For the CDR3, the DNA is TGTGCCAGCAGCATGGGGACAACAGATACGCAGTATTTT. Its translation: CASSMGTTDTQYF.

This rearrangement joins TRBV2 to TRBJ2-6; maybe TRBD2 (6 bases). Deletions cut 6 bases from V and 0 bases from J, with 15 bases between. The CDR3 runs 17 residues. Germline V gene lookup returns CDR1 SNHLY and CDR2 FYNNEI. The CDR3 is CASSRELLLSGANVLTF. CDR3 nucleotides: TGTGCCAGCAGCCGGGAGCTACTCCTCTCTGGGGCCAACGTCCTGACTTTC.